The 10 T cell receptor beta chains below were found in one sample sequenced in a study of T cell clonotyping in hematopoietic cell transplantation. Time point described: recipient sample about 28 days before transplant, after cytoreduction. The table came from immunoSEQ multiplex PCR; TCRdb's copy has only in-frame clones and leaves some out. The repertoire includes about 10,000 clones, about nine tenths of them detected once, and around 14% sits in the top ten. This sample comprised peripheral blood mononuclear cells, obtained before stem cell transplant. The receptors shown here come from a woman in her forties or fifties with chronic myeloid leukemia. Some clones in this sample may be carry-over from other donors' samples.

V and J are TRBV27 and TRBJ2-1, with 8 bases identical to TRBD2. Germline CDR1 is MNHEY and CDR2 is SMNVEV (reference sequence). There are 15 residues in the CDR3. Trimming took 0 bases from V and 8 from J; bases not matched to a gene: 6. CDR3 coding DNA: TGTGCCAGCAGTTTATCTCGCGTCGGGAGGGATGAGCAGTTCTTC. Translation: CASSLSRVGRDEQFF.

The genes are TRBV10-3 and TRBJ1-5; D not resolved. The CDR3 covers 14 residues. The ends were cut back, 10 bases at V and 0 bases at J, with 13 bases in the middle. CDR1 and CDR2 from the germline V gene are ENHRY and SYGVKD. The DNA for the CDR3 is TGTGCCAGTGCACCGGATTATAGCAATCAGCCCCAGCATTTT. Residues: CASAPDYSNQPQHF.

The rearrangement links TRBV29-1 to TRBJ2-5; 7 bases fit TRBD1. The length of the CDR3 is 13 residues. Trimming at V came to 4 bases and at J to 5 bases, leaving 7 bases not matched to a gene. Germline assignment: CDR1 SQVTM and CDR2 ANQGSEA. This CDR3 reads CSVGKDRTETQYF. DNA of the CDR3: TGCAGCGTTGGAAAGGACAGGACGGAGACCCAGTACTTC. Looking up the rest from reference TRBV29-1 and TRBJ2-5 gives the full variable domain: SAVISQKPSRDICQRGTSLTIQCQVDSQVTMMFWYRQQPGQSLTLIATANQGSEATYESGFVIDKFPISRPNLTFSTLTVSNMSPEDSSIYLCSVGKDRTETQYFGPGTRLLVL.

The rearrangement joins TRBV7-8 to TRBJ1-1, with a possible D match to TRBD1 (6 bases). CDR1 and CDR2 (germline): SGHVS, FQNEAQ. V lost 1 base and J 1 base, leaving 10 bases between the germline ends. The CDR3 loop spans 15 amino acids. The CDR3 is CASSLGGRGNTEAFF. The CDR3 DNA is TGTGCCAGCAGCTTAGGGGGCAGGGGGAACACTGAAGCTTTCTTT.

The chain is built from TRBV27 and TRBJ1-1, with 7 positions matching TRBD1. This CDR3 contains 15 residues. V was pared by 2 bases and J by 2 bases, with 5 bases of the junction left unmatched. Per germline, CDR1 MNHEY and CDR2 SMNVEV (reference sequence). As DNA, the CDR3 is TGTGCCAGCAGTTTAGCCGGGACAGTCAACACTGAAGCTTTCTTT. It encodes CASSLAGTVNTEAFF.

This clone was seen only once. The chain employs TRBV4-1 and TRBJ2-1; 9 positions match TRBD2. The CDR3 has 17 residues. Germline values: CDR1 MGHRA, CDR2 YSYEKL. J lost 7 bases, V lost 0 bases, and 10 bases had no gene match. The CDR3 nucleotides are TGCGCCAGCAGCCAAGATCAGACGGGTAGCGGGAGAAATGAGCAGTTCTTC. Protein: CASSQDQTGSGRNEQFF.

The count of this clone is one. The chain couples TRBV9 to TRBJ2-5; 9 bases fit TRBD2. The CDR3 is 17 residues long. Trimming took 0 bases from V and 2 from J; bases not matched to a gene: 8. Germline lookup yields CDR1 SGDLS and CDR2 YYNGEE. The chain's CDR3 is CASSVAYGSGGQETQYF. The DNA for the CDR3 is TGTGCCAGCAGCGTAGCGTACGGTAGCGGGGGACAAGAGACCCAGTACTTC. Filled out from reference TRBV9 and TRBJ2-5, the complete variable domain reads DSGVTQTPKHLITATGQRVTLRCSPRSGDLSVYWYQQSLDQGLQFLIQYYNGEERAKGNILERFSAQQFPDLHSELNLSSLELGDSALYFCASSVAYGSGGQETQYFGPGTRLLVL.

CDR3 amino acids: CASSVAPGTGTGELFF. CDR3 sequence (DNA): TGTGCCAGCAGCGTAGCTCCCGGGACAGGGACCGGGGAGCTGTTTTTT. V and J are TRBV9 and TRBJ2-2; 9 bases are shared with TRBD1. CDR1 and CDR2 (germline): SGDLS, YYNGEE. The CDR3 is 16 residues long. Trimming removed 0 bases from V and 5 bases from J; junction bases left unmatched: 5.

This sequence joins TRBV30 and TRBJ1-5; no clear D. V gave up 0 bases and J gave up 0 bases, with 15 bases separating them. The length of the CDR3 is 17 residues. Germline V CDR1 and CDR2: GTSNPN, SVGIG (reference sequence). CDR3 nucleotides: TGTGCCTGGAGTGTAGCCCGGACGACGCTTAGCAATCAGCCCCAGCATTTT. Encoded protein: CAWSVARTTLSNQPQHF.

This clone occurred once. The chain has TRBV29-1 and TRBJ2-3, with TRBD1 matching over 7 bases. In germline, CDR1 is SQVTM, CDR2 ANQGSEA. CDR3 length equals 14 residues. V gave up 6 bases and J gave up 6 bases; unmatched junction bases: 12. The CDR3 sequence: CSVERDRNLDTQYF. The CDR3 DNA reads as TGCAGCGTGGAACGGGACAGAAATTTGGATACGCAGTATTTT.